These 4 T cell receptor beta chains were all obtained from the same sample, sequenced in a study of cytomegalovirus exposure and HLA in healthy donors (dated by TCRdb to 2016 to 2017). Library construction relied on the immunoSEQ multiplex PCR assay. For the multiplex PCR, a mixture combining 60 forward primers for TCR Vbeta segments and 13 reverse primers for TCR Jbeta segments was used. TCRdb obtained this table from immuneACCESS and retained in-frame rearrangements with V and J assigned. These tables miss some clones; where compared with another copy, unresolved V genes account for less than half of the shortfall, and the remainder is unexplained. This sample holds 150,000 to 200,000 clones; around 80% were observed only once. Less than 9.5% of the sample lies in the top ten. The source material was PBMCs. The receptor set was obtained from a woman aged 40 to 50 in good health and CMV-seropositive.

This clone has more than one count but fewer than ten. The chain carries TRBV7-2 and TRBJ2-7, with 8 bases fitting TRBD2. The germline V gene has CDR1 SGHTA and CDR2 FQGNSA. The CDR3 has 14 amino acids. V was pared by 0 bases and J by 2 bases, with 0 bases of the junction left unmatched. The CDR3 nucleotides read TGTGCCAGCAGCTTAGCCGGGAGGGCCTACGAGCAGTACTTC. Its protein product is CASSLAGRAYEQYF.

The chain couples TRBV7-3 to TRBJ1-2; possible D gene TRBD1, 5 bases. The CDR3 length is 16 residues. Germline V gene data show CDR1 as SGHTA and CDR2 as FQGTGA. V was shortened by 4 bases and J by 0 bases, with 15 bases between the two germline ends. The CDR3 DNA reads TGTGCCAGCAGCTCGAACGGACAAGGAGCTAACTATGGCTACACCTTC. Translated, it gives CASSSNGQGANYGYTF.

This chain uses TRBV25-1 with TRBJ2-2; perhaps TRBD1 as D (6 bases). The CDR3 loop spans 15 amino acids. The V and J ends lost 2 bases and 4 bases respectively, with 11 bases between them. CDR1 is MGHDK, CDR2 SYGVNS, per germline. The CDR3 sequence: CASSEQGQFTGELFF. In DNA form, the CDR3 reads TGTGCCAGCAGTGAACAGGGACAATTCACCGGGGAGCTGTTTTTT.

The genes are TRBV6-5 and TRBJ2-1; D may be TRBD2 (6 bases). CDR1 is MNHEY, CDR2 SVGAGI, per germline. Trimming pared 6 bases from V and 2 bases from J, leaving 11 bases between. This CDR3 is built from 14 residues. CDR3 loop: CASSRRGAYNEQFF. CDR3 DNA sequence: TGTGCCAGCAGCCGGCGGGGCGCCTACAATGAGCAGTTCTTC.